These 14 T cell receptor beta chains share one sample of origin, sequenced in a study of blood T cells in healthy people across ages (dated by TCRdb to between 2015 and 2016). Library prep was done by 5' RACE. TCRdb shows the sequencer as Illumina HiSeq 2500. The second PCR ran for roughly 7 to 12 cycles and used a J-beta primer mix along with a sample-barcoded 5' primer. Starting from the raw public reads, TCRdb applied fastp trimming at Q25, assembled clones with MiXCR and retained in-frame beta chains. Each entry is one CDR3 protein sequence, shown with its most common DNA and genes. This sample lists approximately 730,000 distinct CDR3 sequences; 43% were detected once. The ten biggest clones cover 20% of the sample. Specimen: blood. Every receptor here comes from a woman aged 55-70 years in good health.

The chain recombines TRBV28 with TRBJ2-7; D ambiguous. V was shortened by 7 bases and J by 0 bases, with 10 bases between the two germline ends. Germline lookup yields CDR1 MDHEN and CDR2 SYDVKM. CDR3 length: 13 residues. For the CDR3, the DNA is TGTGCCAGCATGCCACAATTCTCCTACGAGCAGTACTTC. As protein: CASMPQFSYEQYF.

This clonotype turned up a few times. The CDR3 bases are TGTGCCAGCAGCCAAGATGTCGCTAGCGGACTAGATACGCAGTATTTT. Amino acid sequence: CASSQDVASGLDTQYF. The rearrangement uses TRBV3-1 and TRBJ2-3, with 7 positions matching TRBD2. The germline gives CDR1 LGHDT, CDR2 YNNKEL (reference sequence). The CDR3 runs to 16 residues. V lost 0 bases and J lost 5; bases outside the gene matches: 8.

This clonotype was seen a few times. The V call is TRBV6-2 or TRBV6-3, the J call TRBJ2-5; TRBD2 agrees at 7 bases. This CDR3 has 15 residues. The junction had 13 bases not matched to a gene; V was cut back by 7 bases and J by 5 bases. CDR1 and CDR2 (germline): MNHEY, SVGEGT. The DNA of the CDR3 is TGTGCCAGCAACAAGGGAGGGCGTGGGTCGGAGACCCAGTACTTC. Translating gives CASNKGGRGSETQYF.

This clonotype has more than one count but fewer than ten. CDR3 residues: CSASPGTVEQYF. In nucleotides, the CDR3 is TGCAGTGCTAGCCCCGGGACAGTTGAGCAGTACTTC. The V and J genes are TRBV20-1 and TRBJ2-7; TRBD1 matches 7 bases. Trimming took 3 bases from V and 7 from J; bases not matched to a gene: 6. The CDR3 has 12 residues. CDR1 and CDR2 from the germline V gene are DFQATT and SNEGSKA (reference sequence).

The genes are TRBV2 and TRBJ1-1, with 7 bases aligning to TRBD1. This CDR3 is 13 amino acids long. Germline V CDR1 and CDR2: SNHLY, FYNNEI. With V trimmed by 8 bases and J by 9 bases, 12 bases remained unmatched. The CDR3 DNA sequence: TGTGCCAGCCTATACTCGAGACAGGGAAAAGCTTTCTTT. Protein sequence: CASLYSRQGKAFF.

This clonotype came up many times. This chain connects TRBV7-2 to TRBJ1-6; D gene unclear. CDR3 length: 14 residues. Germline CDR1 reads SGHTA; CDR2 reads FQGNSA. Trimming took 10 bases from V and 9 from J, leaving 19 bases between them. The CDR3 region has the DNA TGTGCCACCCAACTTCAACTAGGCGCTTCACCCCTCCACTTT. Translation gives CATQLQLGASPLHF.

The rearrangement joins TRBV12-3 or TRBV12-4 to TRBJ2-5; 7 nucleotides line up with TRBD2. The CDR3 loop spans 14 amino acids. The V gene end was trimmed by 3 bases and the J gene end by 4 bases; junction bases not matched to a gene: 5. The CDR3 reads CASSLGREAETQYF. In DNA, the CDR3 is TGTGCCAGCAGTTTGGGTCGGGAGGCAGAGACCCAGTACTTC.

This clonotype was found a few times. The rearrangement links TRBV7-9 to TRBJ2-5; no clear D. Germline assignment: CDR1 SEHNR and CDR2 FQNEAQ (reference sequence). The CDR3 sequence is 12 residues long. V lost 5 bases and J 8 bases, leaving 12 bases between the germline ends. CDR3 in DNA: TGTGCCAGCAGCCCTACGAGCCAAACCCAGTACTTC. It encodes CASSPTSQTQYF.

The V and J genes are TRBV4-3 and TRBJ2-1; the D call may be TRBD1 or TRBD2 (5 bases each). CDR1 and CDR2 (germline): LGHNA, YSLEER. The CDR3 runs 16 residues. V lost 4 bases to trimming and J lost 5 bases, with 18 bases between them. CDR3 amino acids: CASSPARAGFHNEQFF. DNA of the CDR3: TGCGCCAGCAGCCCTGCGCGGGCAGGGTTCCACAATGAGCAGTTCTTC.

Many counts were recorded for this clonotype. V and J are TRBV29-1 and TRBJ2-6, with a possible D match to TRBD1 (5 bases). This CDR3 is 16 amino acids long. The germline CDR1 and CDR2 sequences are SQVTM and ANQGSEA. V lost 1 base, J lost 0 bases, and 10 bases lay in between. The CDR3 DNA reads TGCAGCGTTGAAGGTGACAGCCTCTCTGGGGCCAACGTCCTGACTTTC. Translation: CSVEGDSLSGANVLTF.

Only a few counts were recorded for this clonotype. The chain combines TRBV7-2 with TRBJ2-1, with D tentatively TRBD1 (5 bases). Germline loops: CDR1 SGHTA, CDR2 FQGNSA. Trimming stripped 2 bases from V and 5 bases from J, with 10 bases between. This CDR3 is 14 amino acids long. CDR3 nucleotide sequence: TGTGCCAGCAGCTTACAGGGTTATCACAATGAGCAGTTCTTC. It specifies CASSLQGYHNEQFF.

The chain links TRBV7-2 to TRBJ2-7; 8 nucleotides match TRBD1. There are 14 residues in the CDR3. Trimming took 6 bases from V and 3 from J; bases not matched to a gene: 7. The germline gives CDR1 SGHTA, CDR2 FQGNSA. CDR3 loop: CASRDTGGGYEQYF. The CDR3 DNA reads TGTGCCAGCAGAGACACAGGGGGAGGCTACGAGCAGTACTTC.

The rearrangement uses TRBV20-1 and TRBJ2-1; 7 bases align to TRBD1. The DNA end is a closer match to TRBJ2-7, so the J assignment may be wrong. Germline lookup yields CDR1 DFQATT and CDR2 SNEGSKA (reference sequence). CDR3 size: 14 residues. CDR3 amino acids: CSARGRQGVSEQYF. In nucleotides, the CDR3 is TGCAGTGCTAGAGGCCGACAGGGAGTAAGCGAGCAGTACTTC.

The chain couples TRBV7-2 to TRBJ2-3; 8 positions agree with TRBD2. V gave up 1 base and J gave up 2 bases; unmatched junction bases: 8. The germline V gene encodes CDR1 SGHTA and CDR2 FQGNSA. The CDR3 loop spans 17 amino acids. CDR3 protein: CASSLGGSGDPTDTQYF. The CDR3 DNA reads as TGTGCCAGCAGCTTAGGTGGTAGCGGGGATCCCACAGATACGCAGTATTTT.